This T cell receptor (beta chain) was captured in a study of T cells in Graves' hyperthyroidism and ophthalmopathy. Study-wide results and limits: Most thyroid clonotypes expanded above 0.001 appeared in blood too.

This clonotype came up a few times. The antigen is not known. The study left out patients who had uncontrolled infection, other autoimmune disease, pregnancy or lactation. Thyroid ultrasound and orbital computed tomography, with clinical symptoms and serum thyroxine and TRAb, informed diagnoses. There were TCR beta CDR3 regions amplified from RNA transcripts. In the first-round RT-PCR of the TCR CDR3, the HTBI primer set was used. TCRdb fed the multiplex PCR reads into MiXCR, producing one record per CDR3 protein. The sample holds some 440,000 distinct CDR3 sequences, about a sixth seen once. Trimming shortened V by 2 bases and J by 4 bases, and 12 bases separated the two germline ends. This CDR3 is built from 15 residues. Germline V gene sequence: CDR1 MNHNS, CDR2 SASEGT.

The sample consisted of blood. The V gene is TRBV6-1, the J gene TRBJ1-5; tentative D call: TRBD1 (6 bases). This TCR derives from a woman under 30 with Graves' hyperthyroidism. DNA for the CDR3: TGTGCCAGCAGTGAAAACAGGGATTGGAATCAGCCCCAGCATTTT. Its translation: CASSENRDWNQPQHF.